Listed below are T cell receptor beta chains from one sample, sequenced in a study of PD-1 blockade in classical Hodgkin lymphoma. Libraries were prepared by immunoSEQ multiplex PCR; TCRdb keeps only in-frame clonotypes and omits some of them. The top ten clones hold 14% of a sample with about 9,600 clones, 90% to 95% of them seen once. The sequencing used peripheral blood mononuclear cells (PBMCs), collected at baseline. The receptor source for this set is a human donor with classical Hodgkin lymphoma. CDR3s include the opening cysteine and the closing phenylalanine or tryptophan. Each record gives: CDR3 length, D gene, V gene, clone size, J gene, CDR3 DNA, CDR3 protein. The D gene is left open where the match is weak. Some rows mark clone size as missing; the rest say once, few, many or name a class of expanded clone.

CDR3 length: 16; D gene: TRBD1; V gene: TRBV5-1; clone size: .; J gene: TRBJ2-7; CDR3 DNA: TGCGCCAGCAGCTTGGATGAGAAGACAGGGCTCTACGAGCAGTACTTC; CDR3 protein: CASSLDEKTGLYEQYF
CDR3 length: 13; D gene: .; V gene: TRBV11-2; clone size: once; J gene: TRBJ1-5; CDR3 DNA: TGTGCCAGCAGCTTGGAAAACTGGGGGCCCCAGCATTTT; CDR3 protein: CASSLENWGPQHF
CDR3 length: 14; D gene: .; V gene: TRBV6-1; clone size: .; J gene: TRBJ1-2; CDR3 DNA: TGTGCCAGCAGTGACTGGGGAACAAACTATGGCTACACCTTC; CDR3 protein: CASSDWGTNYGYTF
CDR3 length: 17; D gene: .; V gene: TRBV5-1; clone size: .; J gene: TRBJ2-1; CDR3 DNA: TGCGCCAGCAGCTGGGCTGGGGCGCGCTACACCTACAATGAGCAGTTCTTC; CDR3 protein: CASSWAGARYTYNEQFF
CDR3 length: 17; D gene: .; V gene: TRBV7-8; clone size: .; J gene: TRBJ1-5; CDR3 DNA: TGTGCCAGCAGCCCTCTGGGGGGGGCTAGGGGCAATCAGCCCCAGCATTTT; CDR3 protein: CASSPLGGARGNQPQHF
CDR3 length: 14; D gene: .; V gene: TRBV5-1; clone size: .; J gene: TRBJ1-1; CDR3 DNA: TGCGCCAGCAGCTTGGATACCGGAGCGAATGGAGCTTTCTTT; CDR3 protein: CASSLDTGANGAFF
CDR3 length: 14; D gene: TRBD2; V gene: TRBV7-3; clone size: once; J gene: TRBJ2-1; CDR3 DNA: TGTGCCAGCAGCTTGACCCGGGACTACTCACGTGCGTTCTTC; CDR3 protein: CASSLTRDYSRAFF
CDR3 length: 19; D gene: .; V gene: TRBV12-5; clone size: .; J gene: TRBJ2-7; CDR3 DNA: TGTGCTAGTGGTTTCGGTACAATTTTATGGGACAAAAGCTCCTACGAGCAGTACTTC; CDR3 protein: CASGFGTILWDKSSYEQYF
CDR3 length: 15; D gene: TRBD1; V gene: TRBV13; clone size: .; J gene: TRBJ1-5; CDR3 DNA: TGTGCCAGCAGCGCTGGGGGACAGGGTCCTCAGCCCCAGCATTTT; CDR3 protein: CASSAGGQGPQPQHF
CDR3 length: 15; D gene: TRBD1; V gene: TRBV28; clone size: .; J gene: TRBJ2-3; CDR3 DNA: TGTGCCAGCAGTCCCGACAGGGGTTATGCAGATACGCAGTATTTT; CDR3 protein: CASSPDRGYADTQYF